This TCR beta chain appears in the sequencing data of a study of identical twins. TCRdb processed the 5' RACE reads anew with MiXCR; each CDR3 protein has one entry. Found here are approximately 190,000 distinct CDR3 sequences, around 15% of them singletons; the top ten hold 35% to 50%. Healthy Caucasians, and only they, were the donors. With respect to this clonotype: Its antigen is unknown.

Study-wide results and caveats: Excess sharing by twins proved weaker in beta out-of-frame sequences.

The sample also formed part of further work on T cells expressing NK-cell markers. That work states: Eight donors were sequenced, of whom seven were HCMV-seropositive, while the remaining one was HCMV-seronegative. Several experiments confined sorting to alpha-beta TCR T cells with an anti-gamma-delta TCR antibody.

Material: CD8+ T cells sorted from blood. The receptor's source is a woman between 18 and 29 years old in good health.

This CDR3 is CSASEGLAKNIQYF. The CDR3 DNA sequence: TGCAGTGCTAGTGAGGGCCTAGCCAAAAACATTCAGTACTTC. The chain links TRBV20-1 to TRBJ2-4; TRBD2 is a possible D gene (5 bases). From germline, CDR1 is DFQATT and CDR2 SNEGSKA (reference sequence). The CDR3 sequence is 14 residues long. V lost 3 bases and J lost 0, with 9 bases in between.